The next 30 T cell receptor beta chains were all read from a single sample in a study of cytomegalovirus exposure and HLA in healthy donors. PCR involved 60 Vbeta and 13 Jbeta primers. The table came from immunoSEQ multiplex PCR; TCRdb's copy has only in-frame clones and leaves some out. Of around 120,000 clones in the sample, roughly 80% were seen once. Specimen: PBMCs. The receptors here all came from a woman between 40 and 50 years old in good health and CMV-seronegative.

The chain carries TRBV19 and TRBJ1-5, with no clear D. Between the trimmed V and J ends, which lost 7 bases and 7 bases, there was a span of 17 bases. CDR3 size: 14 residues. Germline lookup yields CDR1 LNHDA and CDR2 SQIVND (reference sequence). CDR3 in amino acids: CASTTPAGNQPQHF. The CDR3 nucleotides read TGTGCCAGTACTACCCCGGCCGGGAACCAGCCCCAGCATTTT. The full variable domain, its missing parts supplied by reference TRBV19 and TRBJ1-5, is DGGITQSPKYLFRKEGQNVTLSCEQNLNHDAMYWYRQDPGQGLRLIYYSQIVNDFQKGDIAEGYSVSREKKESFPLTVTSAQKNPTAFYLCASTTPAGNQPQHFGDGTRLSIL.

The chain is built from TRBV7-2 and TRBJ2-1, with 8 bases fitting TRBD2. The CDR3 is 14 amino acids. CDR1 and CDR2 (germline): SGHTA, FQGNSA. Trimming removed 5 bases from V and 6 bases from J; junction bases left unmatched: 6. The DNA for the CDR3 is TGTGCCAGCAGCCCCCGGGGGGGCGCCAATGAGCAGTTCTTC. Protein: CASSPRGGANEQFF.

The chain employs TRBV5-1 and TRBJ2-2, with TRBD1 matching over 8 bases. Looked up from germline, CDR1 is SGHRS and CDR2 is YFSETQ. This CDR3 region has 15 residues. With V trimmed by 4 bases and J by 5 bases, 7 bases remained unmatched. Here the CDR3 reads CASSVTGGRTGELFF. The CDR3 DNA sequence: TGCGCCAGCAGCGTAACAGGGGGTCGGACCGGGGAGCTGTTTTTT.

This chain connects TRBV7-2 to TRBJ2-3; D may be TRBD1 (6 bases). V dropped 2 bases and J dropped 0 bases, with 12 bases sitting between them. Germline V gives CDR1 SGHTA, CDR2 FQGNSA. The CDR3 has 16 residues. CDR3 protein: CASSLRPDSSTDTQYF. Here the CDR3 DNA reads TGTGCCAGCAGCTTACGACCGGACAGTAGCACAGATACGCAGTATTTT. The full variable domain, completed using reference TRBV7-2 and TRBJ2-3, is GAGVSQSPSNKVTEKGKDVELRCDPISGHTALYWYRQSLGQGLEFLIYFQGNSAPDKSGLPSDRFSAERTGGSVSTLTIQRTQQEDSAVYLCASSLRPDSSTDTQYFGPGTRLTVL.

The gene calls are TRBV7-6 and TRBJ2-5; a possible D gene is TRBD1 (6 bases). V shed 6 bases and J shed 1 base, with 9 bases lying between them. The CDR3 extends over 13 amino acids. CDR1 is SGHVS and CDR2 is FNYEAQ in the germline V gene. The CDR3 nucleotides read TGTGCCAGCAGGGCGGACAGCCAAGAGACCCAGTACTTC. It translates to CASRADSQETQYF.

The chain recombines TRBV2 with TRBJ2-5; D remains unclear. V shed 1 base and J shed 1 base, with 10 bases lying between them. CDR3 size: 15 residues. CDR1 SNHLY and CDR2 FYNNEI come from the germline V gene. The CDR3 loop reads CASSEETLSQETQYF. The CDR3 DNA reads as TGTGCCAGCAGTGAAGAAACTTTATCCCAAGAGACCCAGTACTTC.

The chain has TRBV25-1 and TRBJ2-5, with a tentative D call TRBD1 (5 bases). CDR3 length: 15 amino acids. The germline V and J ends were trimmed by 1 base and 5 bases, with 14 bases remaining between them. Germline V gene sequence: CDR1 MGHDK, CDR2 SYGVNS. CDR3 in DNA: TGTGCCAGCAGTGAATCGACTCCCCCAGGGGAGACCCAGTACTTC. It specifies CASSESTPPGETQYF.

This clone was seen a few times. The chain uses TRBV27 and TRBJ1-4, with a weak D call TRBD1 (6 bases). Germline CDR1 MNHEY, CDR2 SMNVEV (reference sequence). The CDR3 is 16 residues long. Between the trimmed V and J ends, which lost 6 bases and 0 bases, there was a span of 14 bases. The CDR3 DNA reads TGTGCCAGCAGGTACACAGGGCTTGCAACTAATGAAAAACTGTTTTTT. Protein product: CASRYTGLATNEKLFF.

This clone has only a few counts. The CDR3 region is CASSSDTVTLREQYF. The DNA of the CDR3 is TGTGCCAGCAGTTCCGACACGGTAACCCTTCGCGAGCAGTACTTC. The chain carries TRBV6-6 and TRBJ2-7; no definite D call. The CDR3 is 15 amino acids. Trimming took off 4 bases at V and 6 bases at J, with 19 bases between the two ends. The V gene's germline CDR1 is MNHNY and CDR2 SVGAGI (reference sequence).

The chain recombines TRBV4-3 with TRBJ1-1; 7 bases are shared with TRBD1. In germline, CDR1 is LGHNA, CDR2 YSLEER. The J segment lost 3 bases and the V segment lost 0 bases, leaving 4 bases of the junction unmatched. This CDR3 comprises 15 residues. The CDR3 reads CASSQDSDRDTEAFF. CDR3 bases: TGCGCCAGCAGCCAAGACTCTGACAGGGACACTGAAGCTTTCTTT.

The chain links TRBV28 to TRBJ1-2; D is unclear. V was cut by 0 bases and J by 1 base, with 18 bases left in between. The CDR3 covers 18 residues. Germline V gene sequence: CDR1 MDHEN, CDR2 SYDVKM. CDR3: CASSLWSLKMDFNYGYTF. As DNA, the CDR3 is TGTGCCAGCAGTTTATGGAGCCTTAAAATGGACTTTAACTATGGCTACACCTTC.

This clone was recorded only once. The V gene is TRBV29-1, the J gene TRBJ2-3; 7 bases fit TRBD2. The CDR3 is 13 amino acids. Trimming removed 6 bases from V and 4 bases from J; junction bases left unmatched: 7. The germline CDR1 and CDR2 sequences are SQVTM and ANQGSEA. The CDR3 bases are TGCAGCGTACAAGGACTAGATGCAGATACGCAGTATTTT. Its translation is CSVQGLDADTQYF.

V gene TRBV6-1 combines with J gene TRBJ1-5; TRBD1 matches at 10 bases. V lost 5 bases to trimming and J lost 7 bases; unmatched junction nucleotides: 8. The germline CDR1 and CDR2 sequences are MNHNS and SASEGT. The CDR3 length is 15 residues. DNA of the CDR3: TGTGCCAGCAGTCTTCGACAGGGGGCTGGGCAGCCCCAGCATTTT. This encodes CASSLRQGAGQPQHF.

The J gene is TRBJ2-5, the V gene TRBV7-2; 8 bases line up with TRBD1. Germline lookup yields CDR1 SGHTA and CDR2 FQGNSA. V lost 5 bases to trimming and J lost 4 bases; unmatched junction nucleotides: 12. CDR3 size: 16 residues. Here the CDR3 DNA reads TGTGCCAGCAGCCCGAGGCAGGGGGCCCTCCCAGAGACCCAGTACTTC. Its protein product is CASSPRQGALPETQYF.

This clone appeared a few times. This CDR3 is CATRNQGEGEKLFF. CDR3 coding DNA: TGTGCCACCCGCAATCAGGGGGAAGGCGAAAAACTGTTTTTT. This chain uses TRBV5-4 with TRBJ1-4; 7 bases are shared with TRBD1. After removal of 9 bases from V and 8 bases from J, the junction contained 13 bases not matched to a gene. Germline lookup yields CDR1 SGHNT and CDR2 YYREEE (reference sequence). The CDR3 has 14 residues.

This clone was counted between two and nine times. The V and J genes are TRBV5-4 and TRBJ1-2, with TRBD1 matching over 7 bases. The V and J ends lost 3 bases and 4 bases, in that order; junction bases with no gene match: 12. This CDR3 spans 16 amino acids. The germline CDR1 and CDR2 sequences are SGHNT and YYREEE (reference sequence). CDR3 coding DNA: TGTGCCAGCAGCTCGAATACAGGGGCACGACTCTATGGCTACACCTTC. It specifies CASSSNTGARLYGYTF.

V is TRBV2 and J is TRBJ2-5; TRBD1 might be the D (6 bases). CDR3 length equals 12 residues. Germline loops: CDR1 SNHLY, CDR2 FYNNEI. V was shortened by 4 bases and J by 5 bases, with 8 bases between the two germline ends. The CDR3 spells CASSVQGETQYF. In nucleotides, the CDR3 is TGTGCCAGCAGTGTCCAGGGGGAGACCCAGTACTTC.

The CDR3 DNA follows: TGTGCCAGCAGCCAGCGGGACGGACCCTACGAGCAGTACTTC. Its protein is CASSQRDGPYEQYF. This rearrangement joins TRBV9 to TRBJ2-7, with 7 bases identical to TRBD2. The germline V gene has CDR1 SGDLS and CDR2 YYNGEE. This CDR3 comprises 14 residues. V gave up 4 bases and J gave up 2 bases; unmatched junction bases: 6.

V usage is TRBV4-2 and J usage is TRBJ2-7, with TRBD2 identical over 10 bases. V lost 0 bases and J lost 0; bases outside the gene matches: 11. This CDR3 region has 19 residues. CDR1 LGHNA and CDR2 YNFKEQ come from the germline V gene. The CDR3 DNA is TGTGCCAGCAGCCAAGACTCCCCCTCTAGCGGGGGTCCCTCCTACGAGCAGTACTTC. Translation: CASSQDSPSSGGPSYEQYF.

The chain joins TRBV27 to TRBJ1-4; possibly TRBD1 for D (5 bases). The CDR3 is 14 amino acids. V gave up 5 bases and J gave up 7 bases, with 14 bases separating them. Looked up from germline, CDR1 is MNHEY and CDR2 is SMNVEV (reference sequence). Here the CDR3 reads CASSPGVGGEKLFF. The CDR3 coding sequence is TGTGCCAGCAGTCCGGGGGTGGGGGGTGAAAAACTGTTTTTT.

V is TRBV15 and J is TRBJ2-2, with a weak D call TRBD2 (6 bases). In germline, CDR1 is LNHNV, CDR2 YYDKDF (reference sequence). The CDR3 has 16 residues. V was trimmed by 3 bases and J by 0 bases, leaving 11 bases between them. CDR3: CATSRRDFPNTGELFF. The CDR3 coding sequence is TGTGCCACCAGCAGGCGGGACTTCCCGAACACCGGGGAGCTGTTTTTT. The full variable domain, rest sourced from reference TRBV15 and TRBJ2-2, is DAMVIQNPRYQVTQFGKPVTLSCSQTLNHNVMYWYQQKSSQAPKLLFHYYDKDFNNEADTPDNFQSRRPNTSFCFLDIRSPGLGDTAMYLCATSRRDFPNTGELFFGEGSRLTVL.

The V gene is TRBV19, the J gene TRBJ1-5; 7 bases are shared with TRBD1. This CDR3 comprises 15 residues. V shed 2 bases, J shed 6 bases, and the junction held 7 bases outside the gene matches. Germline V gene sequence: CDR1 LNHDA, CDR2 SQIVND (reference sequence). The CDR3 nucleotides read TGTGCCAGTAGTATACACAGGGGAGAGGCTCAGCCCCAGCATTTT. Its translation: CASSIHRGEAQPQHF.

This chain connects TRBV5-1 to TRBJ1-1, with 7 bases identical to TRBD1. The V gene end was trimmed by 7 bases and the J gene end by 4 bases; junction bases not matched to a gene: 7. CDR1 and CDR2 from the germline V gene are SGHRS and YFSETQ. There are 13 residues in the CDR3. Written as DNA, the CDR3 is TGCGCCAGCTGGGACAGTGGGCCCACTGAAGCTTTCTTT. It is translated as CASWDSGPTEAFF.

The chain is built from TRBV5-6 and TRBJ1-1, with 12 bases that match TRBD1. CDR3 length: 16 amino acids. Unmatched junction bases numbered 8, after V lost 3 bases and J lost 5 bases. Germline-derived CDR1 and CDR2 are SGHDT and YYEEEE. This chain's CDR3 is CASSSGGQGAGTEAFF. DNA for the CDR3: TGTGCCAGCAGCTCTGGGGGACAGGGGGCAGGGACTGAAGCTTTCTTT. The full variable domain, with the rest looked up from reference TRBV5-6 and TRBJ1-1, is DAGVTQSPTHLIKTRGQQVTLRCSPKSGHDTVSWYQQALGQGPQFIFQYYEEEERQRGNFPDRFSGHQFPNYSSELNVNALLLGDSALYLCASSSGGQGAGTEAFFGQGTRLTVV.

This chain links TRBV10-3 with TRBJ2-5; 14 positions match TRBD2. CDR3 length: 13 amino acids. The V segment lost 10 bases and the J segment 4 bases; nucleotides outside the gene matches: 2. Germline CDR1 ENHRY, CDR2 SYGVKD. In DNA, the CDR3 is TGTGCCACCGGACTAGCGGGGGGAGAGACCCAGTACTTC. Translating it yields CATGLAGGETQYF.

V is TRBV10-3 and J is TRBJ2-1, with TRBD1 matching 9 bases. Germline V gene lookup returns CDR1 ENHRY and CDR2 SYGVKD. The CDR3 extends over 16 amino acids. V was clipped by 2 bases and J by 5 bases; unmatched bases: 7. This CDR3 reads CAISEGRTGDDNEQFF. The CDR3, as DNA: TGTGCCATCAGTGAGGGCAGGACAGGGGACGACAATGAGCAGTTCTTC.

The chain has TRBV5-1 and TRBJ1-1; 7 bases map to TRBD1. V lost 4 bases and J lost 2; bases outside the gene matches: 5. This CDR3 is built from 14 residues. Germline CDR1 SGHRS, CDR2 YFSETQ. This CDR3 is CASSTGQTNTEAFF. Here the CDR3 DNA reads TGCGCCAGCAGCACGGGACAGACCAACACTGAAGCTTTCTTT.

This chain links TRBV7-2 with TRBJ2-7; 15 bases align to TRBD2. CDR1 is SGHTA, CDR2 FQGNSA, per germline. The CDR3 runs 17 residues. J gave up 7 bases and V 4 bases, and 11 bases lay outside the gene matches. The CDR3 nucleotides are TGTGCCAGCAGCTCGGGGCTGCAGGGACTAGCGGGAGGAGAGCAGTACTTC. The encoded protein is CASSSGLQGLAGGEQYF.

The chain links TRBV10-3 to TRBJ1-5, with D possibly being TRBD1 (6 bases). Trimming removed 2 bases at V and 9 bases at J, with 17 bases between. The germline V gene encodes CDR1 ENHRY and CDR2 SYGVKD. This CDR3 is 15 amino acids long. CDR3 nucleotide sequence: TGTGCCATCAGTGAGAATACAGGGAAAGGGATGCCCCAGCATTTT. As protein: CAISENTGKGMPQHF.

CDR3 in amino acids: CASSQVWRGDDNEQFF. The CDR3 DNA is TGTGCCAGCAGCCAAGTCTGGCGCGGTGATGATAATGAGCAGTTCTTC. The rearrangement joins TRBV14 to TRBJ2-1; no definite D call. This CDR3 is built from 16 residues. The V and J ends lost 1 base and 7 bases respectively, with 17 bases between them. CDR1 and CDR2 (germline): SGHDN, FVKESK.